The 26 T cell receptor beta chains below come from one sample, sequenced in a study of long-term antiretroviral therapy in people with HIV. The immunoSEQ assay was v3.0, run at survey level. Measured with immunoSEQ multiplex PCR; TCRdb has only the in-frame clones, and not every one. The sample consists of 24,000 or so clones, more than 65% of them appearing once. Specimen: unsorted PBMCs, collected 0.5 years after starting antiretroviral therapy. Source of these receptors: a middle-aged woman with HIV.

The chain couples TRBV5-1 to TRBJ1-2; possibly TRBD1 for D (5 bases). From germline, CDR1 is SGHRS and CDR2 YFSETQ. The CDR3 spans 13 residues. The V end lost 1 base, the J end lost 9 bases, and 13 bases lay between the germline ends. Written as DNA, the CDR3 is TGCGCCAGCAGCTTGTCAAAAGGGGAGCGCTACACCTTC. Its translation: CASSLSKGERYTF.

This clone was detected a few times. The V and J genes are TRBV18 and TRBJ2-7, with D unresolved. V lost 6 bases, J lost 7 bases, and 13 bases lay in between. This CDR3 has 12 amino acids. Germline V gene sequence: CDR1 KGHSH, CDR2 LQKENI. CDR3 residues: CASSPVTREQYF. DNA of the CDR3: TGTGCCAGCTCGCCGGTTACGCGAGAGCAGTACTTC.

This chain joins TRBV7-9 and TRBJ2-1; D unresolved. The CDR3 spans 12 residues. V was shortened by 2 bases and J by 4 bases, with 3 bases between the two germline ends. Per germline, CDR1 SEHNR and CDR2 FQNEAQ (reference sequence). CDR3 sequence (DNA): TGTGCCAGCAGCTTACCTTACAATGAGCAGTTCTTC. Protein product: CASSLPYNEQFF.

The CDR3 DNA sequence: TGTGCCAGCAGTTACCGGGACAGGGCATATGGCTACACCTTC. This translates into CASSYRDRAYGYTF. The J gene is TRBJ1-2, the V gene TRBV6-5; 9 bases match TRBD1. CDR1 and CDR2 (germline): MNHEY, SVGAGI. The V segment lost 2 bases and the J segment 5 bases; nucleotides outside the gene matches: 3. The CDR3 has 14 residues.

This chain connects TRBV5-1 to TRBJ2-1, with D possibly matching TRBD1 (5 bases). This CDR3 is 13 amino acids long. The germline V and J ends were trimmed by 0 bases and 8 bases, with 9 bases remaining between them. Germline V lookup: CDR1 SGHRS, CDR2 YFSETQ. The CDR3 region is CASSLGPGYEQFF. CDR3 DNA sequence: TGCGCCAGCAGCTTGGGTCCAGGGTATGAGCAGTTCTTC.

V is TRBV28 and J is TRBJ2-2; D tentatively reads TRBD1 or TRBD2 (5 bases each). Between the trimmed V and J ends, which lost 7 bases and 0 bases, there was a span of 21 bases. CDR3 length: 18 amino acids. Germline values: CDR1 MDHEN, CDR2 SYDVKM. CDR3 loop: CASNVGWGSRANTGELFF. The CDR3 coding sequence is TGTGCCAGCAACGTCGGGTGGGGGAGCAGGGCGAACACCGGGGAGCTGTTTTTT.

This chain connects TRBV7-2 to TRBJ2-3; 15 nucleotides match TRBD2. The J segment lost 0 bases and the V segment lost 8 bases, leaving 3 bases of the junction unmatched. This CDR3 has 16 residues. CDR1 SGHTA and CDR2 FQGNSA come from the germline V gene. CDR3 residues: CASGLAGGTSTDTQYF. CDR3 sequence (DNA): TGTGCCAGCGGACTAGCGGGGGGGACTAGCACAGATACGCAGTATTTT.

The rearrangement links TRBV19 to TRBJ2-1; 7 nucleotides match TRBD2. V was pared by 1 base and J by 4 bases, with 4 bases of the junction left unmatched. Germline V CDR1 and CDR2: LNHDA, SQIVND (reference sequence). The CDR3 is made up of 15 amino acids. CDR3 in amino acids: CASSIGLAVYNEQFF. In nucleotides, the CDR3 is TGTGCCAGTAGTATAGGGCTAGCGGTGTACAATGAGCAGTTCTTC. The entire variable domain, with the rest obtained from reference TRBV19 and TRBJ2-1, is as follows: DGGITQSPKYLFRKEGQNVTLSCEQNLNHDAMYWYRQDPGQGLRLIYYSQIVNDFQKGDIAEGYSVSREKKESFPLTVTSAQKNPTAFYLCASSIGLAVYNEQFFGPGTRLTVL.

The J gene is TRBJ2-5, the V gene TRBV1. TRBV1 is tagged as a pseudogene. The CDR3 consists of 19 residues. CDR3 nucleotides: TGCACCAGCAGCCAAGATCCCCGCCTCCGGCCTAATGAGAAGGAGACCCAGTACTTC. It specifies CTSSQDPRLRPNEKETQYF.

The CDR3 is CASSSGARLRGTDTQYF. The CDR3 bases are TGTGCCAGCAGTTCTGGGGCCCGCCTGAGGGGCACAGATACGCAGTATTTT. The rearrangement uses TRBV2 and TRBJ2-3, with D perhaps matching TRBD1 or TRBD2 (5 bases each). CDR1 and CDR2 (germline): SNHLY, FYNNEI. Trimming stripped 5 bases from V and 1 base from J, with 19 bases between. The CDR3 length is 17 residues.

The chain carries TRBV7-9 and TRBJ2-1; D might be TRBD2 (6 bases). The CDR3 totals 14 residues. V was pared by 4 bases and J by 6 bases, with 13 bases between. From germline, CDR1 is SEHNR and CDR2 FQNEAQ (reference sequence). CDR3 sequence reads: CASSSPTSSNEQFF. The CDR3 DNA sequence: TGTGCCAGCAGCTCCCCGACTAGTTCCAATGAGCAGTTCTTC.

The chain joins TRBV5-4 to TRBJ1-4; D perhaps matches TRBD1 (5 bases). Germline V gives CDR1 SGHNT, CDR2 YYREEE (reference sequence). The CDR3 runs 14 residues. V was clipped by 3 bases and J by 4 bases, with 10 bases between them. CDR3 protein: CASSWGRHNEKLFF. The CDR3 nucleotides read TGTGCCAGCAGCTGGGGACGGCATAATGAAAAACTGTTTTTT.

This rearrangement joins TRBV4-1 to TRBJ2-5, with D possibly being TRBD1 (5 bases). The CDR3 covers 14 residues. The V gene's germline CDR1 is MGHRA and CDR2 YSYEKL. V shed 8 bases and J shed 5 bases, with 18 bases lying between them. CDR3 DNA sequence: TGCGCCAGCCGATCCCTAGGGGTGAGGGAGACCCAGTACTTC. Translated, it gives CASRSLGVRETQYF.

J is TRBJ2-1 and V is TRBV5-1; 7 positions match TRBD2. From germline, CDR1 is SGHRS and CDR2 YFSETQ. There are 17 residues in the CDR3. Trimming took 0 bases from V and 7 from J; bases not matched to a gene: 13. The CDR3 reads CASSLARFAREGNEQFF. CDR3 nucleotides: TGCGCCAGCAGCTTGGCCAGGTTCGCGAGGGAGGGGAATGAGCAGTTCTTC.

CDR3: CASSLAGGGSSYEQYF. Written as DNA, the CDR3 is TGTGCCAGCAGCTTGGCCGGCGGGGGGAGCTCCTACGAGCAGTACTTC. The V call is TRBV5-4, the J call TRBJ2-7; 8 bases fit TRBD2. The CDR3 is made up of 16 amino acids. Germline assignment: CDR1 SGHNT and CDR2 YYREEE (reference sequence). The J segment lost 0 bases and the V segment lost 0 bases, leaving 5 bases of the junction unmatched.

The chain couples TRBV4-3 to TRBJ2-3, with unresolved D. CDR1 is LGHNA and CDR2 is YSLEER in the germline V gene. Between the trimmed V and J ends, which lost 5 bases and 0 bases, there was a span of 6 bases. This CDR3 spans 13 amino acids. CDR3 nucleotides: TGCGCCAGCAGCGCAGGTAGCACAGATACGCAGTATTTT. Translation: CASSAGSTDTQYF.

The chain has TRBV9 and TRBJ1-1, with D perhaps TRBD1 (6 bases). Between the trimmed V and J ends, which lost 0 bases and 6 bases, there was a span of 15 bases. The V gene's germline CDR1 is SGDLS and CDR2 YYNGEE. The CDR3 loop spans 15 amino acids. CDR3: CASSVAVGTISEAFF. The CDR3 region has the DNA TGTGCCAGCAGCGTAGCGGTCGGGACAATCTCTGAAGCTTTCTTT.

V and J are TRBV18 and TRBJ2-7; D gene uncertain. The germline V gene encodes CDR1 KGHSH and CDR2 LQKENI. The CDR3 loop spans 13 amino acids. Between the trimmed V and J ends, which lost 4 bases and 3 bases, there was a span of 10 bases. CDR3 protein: CASSQSSGYEQYF. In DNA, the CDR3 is TGTGCCAGCTCACAGTCCAGTGGCTACGAGCAGTACTTC.

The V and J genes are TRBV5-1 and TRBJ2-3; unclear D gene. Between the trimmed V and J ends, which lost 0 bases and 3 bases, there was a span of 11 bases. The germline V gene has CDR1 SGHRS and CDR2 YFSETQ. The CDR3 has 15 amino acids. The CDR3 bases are TGCGCCAGCAGCTTGGAAATAGGGTCGACAGATACGCAGTATTTT. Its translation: CASSLEIGSTDTQYF.

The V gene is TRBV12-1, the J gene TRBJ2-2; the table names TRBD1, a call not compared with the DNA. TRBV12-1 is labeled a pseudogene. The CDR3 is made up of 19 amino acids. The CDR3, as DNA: TGTGCCAGCATCCGGTCTGCCCAGGCTGGGCAGAGCTACACCGGGGAGCTGTTTTTT. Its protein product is CASIRSAQAGQSYTGELFF.

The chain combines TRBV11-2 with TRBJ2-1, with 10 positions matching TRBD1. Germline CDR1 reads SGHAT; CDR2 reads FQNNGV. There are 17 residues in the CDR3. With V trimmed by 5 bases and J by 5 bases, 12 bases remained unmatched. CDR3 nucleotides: TGTGCCAGCAGCGTCCTGACAGGGGGCATGATCAACAATGAGCAGTTCTTC. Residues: CASSVLTGGMINNEQFF.

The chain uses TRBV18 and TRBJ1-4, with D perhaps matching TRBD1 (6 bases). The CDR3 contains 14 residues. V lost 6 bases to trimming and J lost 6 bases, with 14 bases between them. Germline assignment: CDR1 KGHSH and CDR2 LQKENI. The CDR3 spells CASSQGRADEKLFF. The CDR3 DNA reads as TGTGCCAGCTCTCAGGGGAGGGCGGATGAAAAACTGTTTTTT.

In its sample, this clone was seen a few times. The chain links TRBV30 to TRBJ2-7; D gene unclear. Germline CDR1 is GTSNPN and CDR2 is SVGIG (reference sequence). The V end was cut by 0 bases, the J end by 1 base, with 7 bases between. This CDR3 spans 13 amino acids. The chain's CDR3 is CAWSVTGSYEQYF. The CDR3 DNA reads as TGTGCCTGGAGTGTAACCGGTTCCTACGAGCAGTACTTC.

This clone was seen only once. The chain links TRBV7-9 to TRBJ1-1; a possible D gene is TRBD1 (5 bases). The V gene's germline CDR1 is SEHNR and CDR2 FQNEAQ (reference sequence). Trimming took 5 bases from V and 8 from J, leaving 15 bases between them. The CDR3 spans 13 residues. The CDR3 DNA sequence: TGTGCCAGCAGCCTAGTTGGGGGATCCGAAGCTTTCTTT. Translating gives CASSLVGGSEAFF.

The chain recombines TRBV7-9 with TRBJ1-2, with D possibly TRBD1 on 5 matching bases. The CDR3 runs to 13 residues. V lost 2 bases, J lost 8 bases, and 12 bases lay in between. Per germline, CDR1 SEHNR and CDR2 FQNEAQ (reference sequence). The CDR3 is CASSLSGKGGYTF. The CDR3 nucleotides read TGTGCCAGCAGCTTATCAGGGAAGGGCGGCTACACCTTC.

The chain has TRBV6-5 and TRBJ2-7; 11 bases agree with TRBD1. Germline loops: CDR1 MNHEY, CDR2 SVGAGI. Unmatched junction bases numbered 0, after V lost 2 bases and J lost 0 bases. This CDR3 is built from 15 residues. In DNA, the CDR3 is TGTGCCAGCAGTTACGGGACAGGGGGCTCCTACGAGCAGTACTTC. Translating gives CASSYGTGGSYEQYF.